This TCR beta chain was recovered during a study of T cell responses to AZD1222 COVID-19 vaccine. Study-wide findings and caveats: Unmutated variant regions reportedly attract nearly half of all spike-specific TCRs. There were mostly white British donors and more females than males, and clonal diversity was possibly underestimated. Repertoires were obtained only post-peak T cell response.

Generated by immunoSEQ multiplex PCR, the TCRdb table keeps only in-frame clones and is missing some. Among roughly 150,000 clones listed, 90% were seen once. The CDR3 is made up of 14 amino acids. Germline values: CDR1 LGHDT, CDR2 YNNKEL (reference sequence). V was clipped by 1 base and J by 7 bases, with 11 bases between them. About this clone: The antigen is not known.

This receptor was identified in an adult who received the AZD1222 COVID-19 vaccine. Sequencing was performed on peripheral blood, taken 28 days after the second AZD1222 dose. The chain employs TRBV3-1 (or the pseudogene TRBV3-2) and TRBJ2-1; D is possibly TRBD2 (5 bases). The CDR3 DNA follows: TGTGCCAGCAGCCAAGGATGGAGGACGAATGAGCAGTTCTTC. It translates to CASSQGWRTNEQFF.